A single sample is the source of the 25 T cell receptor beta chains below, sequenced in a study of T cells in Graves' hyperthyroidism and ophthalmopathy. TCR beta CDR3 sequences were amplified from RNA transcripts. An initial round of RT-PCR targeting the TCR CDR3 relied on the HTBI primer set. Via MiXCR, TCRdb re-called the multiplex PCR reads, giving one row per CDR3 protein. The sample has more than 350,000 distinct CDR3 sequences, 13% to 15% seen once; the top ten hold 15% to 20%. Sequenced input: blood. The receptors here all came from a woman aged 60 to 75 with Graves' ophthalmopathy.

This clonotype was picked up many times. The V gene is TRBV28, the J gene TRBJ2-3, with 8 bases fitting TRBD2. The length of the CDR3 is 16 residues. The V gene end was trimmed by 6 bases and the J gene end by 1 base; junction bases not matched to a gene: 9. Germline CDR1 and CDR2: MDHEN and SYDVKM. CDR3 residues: CASSLSGTRGTDTQYF. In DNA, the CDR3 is TGTGCCAGCAGCCTATCCGGGACTAGGGGCACAGATACGCAGTATTTT.

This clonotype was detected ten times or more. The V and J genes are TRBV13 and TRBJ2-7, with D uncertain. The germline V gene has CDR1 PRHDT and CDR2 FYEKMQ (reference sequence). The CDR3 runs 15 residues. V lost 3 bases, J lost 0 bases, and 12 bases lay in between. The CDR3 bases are TGTGCCAGCAGCTTCATCTGGTCCAGCTCCTACGAGCAGTACTTC. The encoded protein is CASSFIWSSSYEQYF.

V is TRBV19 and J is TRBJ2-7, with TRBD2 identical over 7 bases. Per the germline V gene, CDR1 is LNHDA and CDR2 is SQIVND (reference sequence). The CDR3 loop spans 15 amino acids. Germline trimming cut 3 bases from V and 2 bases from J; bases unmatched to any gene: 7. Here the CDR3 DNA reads TGTGCCAGTAGTATTACCGCGGGGGAGACCTACGAGCAGTACTTC. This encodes CASSITAGETYEQYF. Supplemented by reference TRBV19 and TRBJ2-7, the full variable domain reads DGGITQSPKYLFRKEGQNVTLSCEQNLNHDAMYWYRQDPGQGLRLIYYSQIVNDFQKGDIAEGYSVSREKKESFPLTVTSAQKNPTAFYLCASSITAGETYEQYFGPGTRLTVT.

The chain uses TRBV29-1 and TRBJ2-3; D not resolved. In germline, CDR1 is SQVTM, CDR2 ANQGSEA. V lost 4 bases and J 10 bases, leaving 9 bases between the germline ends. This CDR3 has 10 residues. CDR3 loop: CSVAGQAQYF. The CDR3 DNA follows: TGCAGCGTTGCGGGTCAGGCGCAGTATTTT.

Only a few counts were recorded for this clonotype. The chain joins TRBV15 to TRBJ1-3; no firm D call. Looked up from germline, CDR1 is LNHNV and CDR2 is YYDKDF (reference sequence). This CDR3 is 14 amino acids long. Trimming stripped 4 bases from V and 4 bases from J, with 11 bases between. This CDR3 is CATSTTPPGNTIYF. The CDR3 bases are TGTGCCACCAGCACAACTCCACCCGGAAACACCATATATTTT.

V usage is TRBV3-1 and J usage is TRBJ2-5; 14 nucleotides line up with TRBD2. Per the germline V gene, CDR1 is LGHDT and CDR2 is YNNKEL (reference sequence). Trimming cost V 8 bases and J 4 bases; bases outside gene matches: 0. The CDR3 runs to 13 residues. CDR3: CASGTSGGETQYF. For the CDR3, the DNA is TGTGCCAGCGGGACTAGCGGGGGAGAGACCCAGTACTTC.

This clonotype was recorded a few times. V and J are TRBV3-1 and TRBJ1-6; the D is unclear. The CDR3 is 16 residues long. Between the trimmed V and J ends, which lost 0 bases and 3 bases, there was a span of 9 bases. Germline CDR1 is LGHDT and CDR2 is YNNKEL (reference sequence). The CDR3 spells CASSQDRSSYNSPLHF. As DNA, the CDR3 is TGTGCCAGCAGCCAAGATAGGAGCAGCTATAATTCACCCCTCCACTTT.

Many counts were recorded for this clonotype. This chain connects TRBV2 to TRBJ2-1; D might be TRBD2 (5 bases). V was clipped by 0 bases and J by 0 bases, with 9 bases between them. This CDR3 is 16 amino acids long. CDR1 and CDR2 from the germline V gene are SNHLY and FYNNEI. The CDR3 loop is CASSEAADFSYNEQFF. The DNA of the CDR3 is TGTGCCAGCAGTGAAGCGGCGGACTTCTCCTACAATGAGCAGTTCTTC.

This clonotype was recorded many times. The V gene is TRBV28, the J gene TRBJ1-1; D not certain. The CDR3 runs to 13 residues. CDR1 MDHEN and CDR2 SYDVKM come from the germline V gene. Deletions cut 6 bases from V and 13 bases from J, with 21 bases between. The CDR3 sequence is CASRPGGPVNNFF. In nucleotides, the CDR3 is TGTGCCAGCAGACCCGGTGGACCGGTGAACAATTTCTTT. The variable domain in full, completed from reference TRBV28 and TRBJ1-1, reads DVKVTQSSRYLVKRTGEKVFLECVQDMDHENMFWYRQDPGLGLRLIYFSYDVKMKEKGDIPEGYSVSREKKERFSLILESASTNQTSMYLCASRPGGPVNNFFGQGTRLTVV.

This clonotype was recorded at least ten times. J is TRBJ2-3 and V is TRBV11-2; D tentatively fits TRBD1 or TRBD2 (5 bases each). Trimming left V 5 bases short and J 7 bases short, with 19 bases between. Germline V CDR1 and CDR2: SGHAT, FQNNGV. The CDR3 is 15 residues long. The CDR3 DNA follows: TGTGCCAGCAGCGGCAGAGGGGTCACCCCGAATACGCAGTATTTT. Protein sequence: CASSGRGVTPNTQYF.

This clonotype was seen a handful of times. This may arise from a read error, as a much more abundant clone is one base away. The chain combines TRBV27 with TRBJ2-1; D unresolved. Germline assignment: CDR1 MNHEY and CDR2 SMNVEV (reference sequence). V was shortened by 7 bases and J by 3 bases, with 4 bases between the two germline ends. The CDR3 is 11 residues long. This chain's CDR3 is CASKDYNEQFF. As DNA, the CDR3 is TGTGCCAGCAAGGACTACAATGAGCAGTTCTTC.

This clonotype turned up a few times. The CDR3 sequence: CASSPPGRRTALGSGNTIYF. Here the CDR3 DNA reads TGTGCCAGCAGTCCCCCGGGGAGACGGACAGCCCTAGGGTCTGGAAACACCATATATTTT. The chain couples TRBV28 to TRBJ1-3; D is possibly TRBD1 (6 bases). The germline CDR1 and CDR2 sequences are MDHEN and SYDVKM. The germline V and J ends were trimmed by 5 bases and 1 base, with 27 bases remaining between them. The CDR3 runs 20 residues.

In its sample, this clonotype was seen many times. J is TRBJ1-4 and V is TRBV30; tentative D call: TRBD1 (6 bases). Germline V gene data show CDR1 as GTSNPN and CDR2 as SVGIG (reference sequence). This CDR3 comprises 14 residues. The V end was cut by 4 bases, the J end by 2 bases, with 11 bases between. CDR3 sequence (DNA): TGTGCCTGGACCAAGGGGGTCACTAATGAAAAACTGTTTTTT. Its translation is CAWTKGVTNEKLFF. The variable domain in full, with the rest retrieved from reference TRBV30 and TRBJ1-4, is SQTIHQWPATLVQPVGSPLSLECTVEGTSNPNLYWYRQAAGRGLQLLFYSVGIGQISSEVPQNLSASRPQDRQFILSSKKLLLSDSGFYLCAWTKGVTNEKLFFGSGTQLSVL.

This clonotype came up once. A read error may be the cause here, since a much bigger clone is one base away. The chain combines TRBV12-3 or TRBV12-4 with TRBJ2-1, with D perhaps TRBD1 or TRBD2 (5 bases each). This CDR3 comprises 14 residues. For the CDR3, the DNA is TGTGGCAGCAGGGACCCAAGCGAATTCAATGAGCAGTTCTTC. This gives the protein CGSRDPSEFNEQFF.

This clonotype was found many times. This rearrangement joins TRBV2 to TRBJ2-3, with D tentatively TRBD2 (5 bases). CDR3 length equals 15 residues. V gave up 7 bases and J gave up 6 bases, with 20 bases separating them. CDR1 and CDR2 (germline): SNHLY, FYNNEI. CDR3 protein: CASTMGLPRGDTQYF. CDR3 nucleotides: TGTGCCAGCACCATGGGCCTTCCCCGAGGGGATACGCAGTATTTT.

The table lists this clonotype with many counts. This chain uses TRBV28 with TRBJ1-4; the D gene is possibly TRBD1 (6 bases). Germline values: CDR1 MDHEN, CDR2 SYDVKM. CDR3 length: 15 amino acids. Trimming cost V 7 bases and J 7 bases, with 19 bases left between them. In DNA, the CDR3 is TGTGCCAGCACTCCCTTACAGGGTCAAGGTGAAAAACTGTTTTTT. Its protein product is CASTPLQGQGEKLFF.

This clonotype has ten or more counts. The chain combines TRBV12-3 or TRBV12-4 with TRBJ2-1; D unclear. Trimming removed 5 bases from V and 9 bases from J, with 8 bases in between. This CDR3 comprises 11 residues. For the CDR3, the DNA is TGTGCCAGCAGTACCGCTGGTGAGCAGTTCTTC. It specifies CASSTAGEQFF.

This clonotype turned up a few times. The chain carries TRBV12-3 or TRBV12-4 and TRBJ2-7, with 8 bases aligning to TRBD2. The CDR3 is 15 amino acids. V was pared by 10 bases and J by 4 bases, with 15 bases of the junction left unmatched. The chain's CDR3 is CATAEVGGRLYEQYF. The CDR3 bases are TGTGCCACAGCTGAGGTTGGCGGGAGGTTGTACGAGCAGTACTTC.

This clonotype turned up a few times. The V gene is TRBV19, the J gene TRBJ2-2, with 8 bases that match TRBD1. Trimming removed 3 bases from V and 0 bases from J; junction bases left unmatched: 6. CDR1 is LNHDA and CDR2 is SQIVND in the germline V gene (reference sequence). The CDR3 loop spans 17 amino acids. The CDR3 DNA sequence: TGTGCCAGTAGTATGGCGGCAGGGGGCGCGAACACCGGGGAGCTGTTTTTT. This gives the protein CASSMAAGGANTGELFF.

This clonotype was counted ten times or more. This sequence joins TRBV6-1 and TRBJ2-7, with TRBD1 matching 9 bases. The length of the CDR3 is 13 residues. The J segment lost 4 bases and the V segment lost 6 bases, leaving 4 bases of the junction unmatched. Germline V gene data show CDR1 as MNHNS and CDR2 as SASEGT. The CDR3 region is CASRGDRAYEQYF. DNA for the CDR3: TGTGCCAGCAGGGGGGACAGGGCTTACGAGCAGTACTTC.

In DNA form, the CDR3 reads TGTGCCAGCAGGTTGACAGGAGCTGGAAACACCATATATTTT. It yields the protein CASRLTGAGNTIYF. The chain joins TRBV6-1 to TRBJ1-3; D possibly corresponds to TRBD1 (6 bases). V lost 6 bases and J 2 bases, leaving 11 bases between the germline ends. Germline CDR1 is MNHNS and CDR2 is SASEGT. The CDR3 has 14 amino acids.

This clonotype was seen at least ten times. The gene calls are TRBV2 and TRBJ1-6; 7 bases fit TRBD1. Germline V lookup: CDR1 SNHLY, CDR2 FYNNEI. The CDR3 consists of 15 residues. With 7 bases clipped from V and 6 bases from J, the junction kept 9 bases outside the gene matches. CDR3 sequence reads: CASTTSTGSNSPLHF. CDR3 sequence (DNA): TGTGCCAGCACTACATCGACAGGGAGTAATTCACCCCTCCACTTT.

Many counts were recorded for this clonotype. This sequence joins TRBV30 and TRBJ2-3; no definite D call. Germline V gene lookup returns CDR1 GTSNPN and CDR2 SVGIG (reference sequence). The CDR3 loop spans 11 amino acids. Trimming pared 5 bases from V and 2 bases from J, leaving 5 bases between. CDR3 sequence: CAWFYTDTQYF. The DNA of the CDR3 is TGTGCCTGGTTTTACACAGATACGCAGTATTTT. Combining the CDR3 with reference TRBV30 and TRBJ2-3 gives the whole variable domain SQTIHQWPATLVQPVGSPLSLECTVEGTSNPNLYWYRQAAGRGLQLLFYSVGIGQISSEVPQNLSASRPQDRQFILSSKKLLLSDSGFYLCAWFYTDTQYFGPGTRLTVL.

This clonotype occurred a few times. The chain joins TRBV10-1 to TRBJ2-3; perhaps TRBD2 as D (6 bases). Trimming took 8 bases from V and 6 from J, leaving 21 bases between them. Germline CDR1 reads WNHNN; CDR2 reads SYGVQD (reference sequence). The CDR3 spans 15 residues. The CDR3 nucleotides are TGCGCCAGCTCCCGGGGAGTGGGAGGCGTGGATACGCAGTATTTT. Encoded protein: CASSRGVGGVDTQYF.

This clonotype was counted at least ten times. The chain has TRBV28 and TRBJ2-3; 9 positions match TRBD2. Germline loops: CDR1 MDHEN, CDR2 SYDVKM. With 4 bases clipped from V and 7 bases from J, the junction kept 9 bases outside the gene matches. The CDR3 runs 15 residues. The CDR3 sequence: CASSSLAGGWNTQYF. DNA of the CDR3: TGTGCCAGCAGTTCCCTGGCGGGAGGGTGGAATACGCAGTATTTT.